The 21 T cell receptor beta chains in this list originate from one sample, sequenced in a study of blood T cell repertoires in COVID-19. Clones were sequenced by immunoSEQ multiplex PCR, and TCRdb holds only the in-frame ones, with some missing. The sample includes under 200,000 clones, roughly nine tenths of them seen just once. The sequenced material came from PBMCs or T cells enriched from blood (not recorded which). These receptors were collected from a woman aged 45 to 65 who had recovered from COVID-19.

In its sample, this clone was seen a few times. The chain couples TRBV25-1 to TRBJ1-3; no clear D. Germline V gene lookup returns CDR1 MGHDK and CDR2 SYGVNS. V dropped 3 bases and J dropped 0 bases, with 9 bases sitting between them. The CDR3 is 15 amino acids. CDR3: CASSEAVSSGNTIYF. CDR3 in DNA: TGTGCCAGCAGTGAGGCGGTGAGCTCTGGAAACACCATATATTTT.

The chain links TRBV11-3 to TRBJ2-3; D perhaps matches TRBD2 (6 bases). The CDR3 is 16 amino acids. The germline gives CDR1 SGHNT, CDR2 YENEEA. V was pared by 1 base and J by 0 bases, with 11 bases between. The CDR3 DNA sequence: TGTGCCAGCAGCTTAGGGGGGGAGCTGAGCACAGATACGCAGTATTTT. Its protein is CASSLGGELSTDTQYF.

V is TRBV28 and J is TRBJ2-5; 13 bases align to TRBD2. Looked up from germline, CDR1 is MDHEN and CDR2 is SYDVKM. With V trimmed by 3 bases and J by 5 bases, 3 bases remained unmatched. The CDR3 has 15 residues. CDR3 loop: CASSLGGLAGETQYF. The CDR3 DNA reads as TGTGCCAGCAGTTTGGGGGGACTAGCGGGGGAGACCCAGTACTTC.

The chain couples TRBV29-1 to TRBJ2-2; 8 bases line up with TRBD1. Germline loops: CDR1 SQVTM, CDR2 ANQGSEA. This CDR3 comprises 14 residues. The ends lost 4 bases at V and 7 bases at J; junction bases unmatched: 8. CDR3 sequence (DNA): TGCAGCGTTGTCAGCAGGGGGCAGAGCGGGGAGCTGTTTTTT. Translation: CSVVSRGQSGELFF.

This chain joins TRBV30 and TRBJ2-1, with a possible D match to TRBD1 (6 bases). The CDR3 has 12 amino acids. Germline V lookup: CDR1 GTSNPN, CDR2 SVGIG (reference sequence). Trimming left V 4 bases short and J 7 bases short, with 11 bases between. The CDR3 loop is CAWKGGYNEQFF. The CDR3 DNA follows: TGTGCCTGGAAAGGGGGATATAATGAGCAGTTCTTC.

A single count supports this clone. The chain is built from TRBV5-6 and TRBJ1-5, with D possibly matching TRBD1 (6 bases). The CDR3 loop spans 14 amino acids. Germline lookup yields CDR1 SGHDT and CDR2 YYEEEE. Trimming took 2 bases from V and 5 from J, leaving 11 bases between them. The CDR3, as DNA: TGTGCCAGCAGCTTAGGTACAGGGCATCAGCCCCAGCATTTT. Its translation: CASSLGTGHQPQHF.

V gene TRBV28 combines with J gene TRBJ1-4; 10 positions match TRBD1. CDR1 and CDR2 (germline): MDHEN, SYDVKM. With V trimmed by 6 bases and J by 7 bases, 5 bases remained unmatched. The CDR3 consists of 14 residues. CDR3 sequence: CASSPDRGFEKLFF. Written as DNA, the CDR3 is TGTGCCAGCAGCCCGGACAGGGGGTTTGAAAAACTGTTTTTT.

This clone has more than one count but fewer than ten. CDR3 amino acids: CASSLAQTTSVYGYTF. The CDR3 nucleotides read TGTGCCAGCAGCTTAGCGCAAACAACCTCCGTGTATGGCTACACCTTC. V gene TRBV7-2 combines with J gene TRBJ1-2; D is ambiguous. V was clipped by 0 bases and J by 5 bases, with 16 bases between them. The CDR3 spans 16 residues. Germline CDR1 reads SGHTA; CDR2 reads FQGNSA.

A few counts support this clone. This chain connects TRBV12-3 or TRBV12-4 to TRBJ2-5; unclear D gene. The CDR3 sequence is 12 residues long. Trimming took off 3 bases at V and 4 bases at J, with 6 bases between the two ends. The DNA of the CDR3 is TGTGCCAGCAGTTTCGGCGGAGAGACCCAGTACTTC. Protein product: CASSFGGETQYF.

The CDR3 loop reads CASSSASTGMNTEAFF. The DNA for the CDR3 is TGTGCCAGCAGCTCCGCGTCGACAGGGATGAACACTGAAGCTTTCTTT. The chain employs TRBV5-8 and TRBJ1-1, with 7 bases matching TRBD1. V lost 3 bases, J lost 0 bases, and 8 bases stayed unmatched. Looked up from germline, CDR1 is SGHTS and CDR2 is YDEGEE. The CDR3 sequence is 16 residues long.

This chain links TRBV11-2 with TRBJ2-1; 10 nucleotides match TRBD2. Trimming removed 2 bases from V and 6 bases from J; junction bases left unmatched: 10. Germline CDR1 reads SGHAT; CDR2 reads FQNNGV. This CDR3 spans 17 amino acids. In DNA form, the CDR3 reads TGTGCCAGCAGCTTACTCCAGGGTAGCGGGAGGACCAATGAGCAGTTCTTC. Amino acids: CASSLLQGSGRTNEQFF.

This clone has only a few counts. This chain links TRBV13 with TRBJ2-3; TRBD2 matches 7 bases. The CDR3 has 16 amino acids. Germline CDR1 reads PRHDT; CDR2 reads FYEKMQ (reference sequence). Trimming took 5 bases from V and 0 from J; bases not matched to a gene: 8. The CDR3 loop is CASSPVAGISTDTQYF. The CDR3 DNA reads TGTGCCAGCAGCCCTGTAGCGGGTATTAGCACAGATACGCAGTATTTT.

Only one count was recorded for this clone. The V call is TRBV19, the J call TRBJ2-7, with 7 bases that match TRBD2. The CDR3 totals 15 residues. CDR1 is LNHDA and CDR2 is SQIVND in the germline V gene (reference sequence). With V trimmed by 6 bases and J by 2 bases, 10 bases remained unmatched. The CDR3 sequence is CASRERDSITYEQYF. The DNA of the CDR3 is TGTGCCAGTAGGGAGCGGGACTCTATAACCTACGAGCAGTACTTC.

This clone was seen a handful of times. V usage is TRBV14 and J usage is TRBJ1-4, with 9 positions matching TRBD1. Germline CDR1 reads SGHDN; CDR2 reads FVKESK. This CDR3 is built from 15 residues. Losses at the gene ends were 5 bases for V and 8 bases for J; bases not matched to a gene: 9. CDR3: CASSGHRGLGEKLFF. The CDR3 region has the DNA TGTGCCAGCAGCGGACACAGGGGGCTCGGAGAAAAACTGTTTTTT.

The V gene is TRBV11-2, the J gene TRBJ2-5, with D tentatively TRBD2 (5 bases). V was shortened by 0 bases and J by 3 bases, with 11 bases between the two germline ends. The length of the CDR3 is 15 residues. Germline-derived CDR1 and CDR2 are SGHAT and FQNNGV. CDR3 in DNA: TGTGCCAGCAGCTTAGAGGGGTGGCGGGAAGAGACCCAGTACTTC. Translation gives CASSLEGWREETQYF.

The chain is built from TRBV3-1 (or the pseudogene TRBV3-2) and TRBJ1-1, with D unresolved. V was trimmed by 0 bases and J by 1 base, leaving 12 bases between them. Germline assignment: CDR1 LGHDT and CDR2 YNNKEL (reference sequence). This CDR3 region has 16 residues. CDR3: CASSQDRGRGNTEAFF. The CDR3 DNA reads TGTGCCAGCAGCCAAGATCGTGGCAGAGGGAACACTGAAGCTTTCTTT.

J is TRBJ2-5 and V is TRBV3-1 (or the pseudogene TRBV3-2); weak D call: TRBD2 (6 bases). Germline V gene data show CDR1 as LGHDT and CDR2 as YNNKEL (reference sequence). With 6 bases removed from V and 6 bases from J, the gap between germline ends came to 20 bases. The CDR3 consists of 15 residues. CDR3 sequence reads: CASSTREQPQQTQYF. Written as DNA, the CDR3 is TGTGCCAGCAGTACGCGGGAACAGCCACAGCAGACCCAGTACTTC.

The CDR3 DNA sequence: TGTGCCAGCAGCCAAGATGTGGTAGCGGGAAGCAATGAGCAGTTCTTC. It codes for CASSQDVVAGSNEQFF. This chain joins TRBV3-1 (or the pseudogene TRBV3-2) and TRBJ2-1, with 8 bases that match TRBD2. V dropped 0 bases and J dropped 6; count of bases not matched to a gene: 7. The CDR3 totals 16 residues. Germline values: CDR1 LGHDT, CDR2 YNNKEL (reference sequence).

The chain recombines TRBV5-1 with TRBJ2-1, with D possibly TRBD2 on 7 matching bases. Germline V lookup: CDR1 SGHRS, CDR2 YFSETQ. CDR3 length: 14 residues. Trimming cost V 4 bases and J 9 bases, with 17 bases left between them. The CDR3 coding sequence is TGCGCCAGCAGCCGCTGGGGGGGGCCTGGTGAGCAGTTCTTC. This gives the protein CASSRWGGPGEQFF.

The CDR3 sequence is CASSLGGSLAKNIQYF. The CDR3 nucleotides read TGTGCCAGCAGCTTAGGAGGAAGCTTAGCCAAAAACATTCAGTACTTC. V usage is TRBV7-2 and J usage is TRBJ2-4, with D hard to call. Germline V gene data show CDR1 as SGHTA and CDR2 as FQGNSA. CDR3 length equals 16 residues. Trimming removed 1 base at V and 0 bases at J, with 10 bases between.

The chain employs TRBV5-8 and TRBJ2-1, with a tentative D call TRBD2 (6 bases). Deletions cut 2 bases from V and 0 bases from J, with 12 bases between. Germline V gives CDR1 SGHTS, CDR2 YDEGEE. This CDR3 comprises 16 residues. The DNA of the CDR3 is TGTGCCAGCAGCTTTCGCCTAGCGCACTCCTACAATGAGCAGTTCTTC. It specifies CASSFRLAHSYNEQFF.